Sequencing of this TCR beta chain was carried out in a study of blood T cells in healthy people across ages. Study overall: Template-switching capture recovered about one barcoded beta molecule per two T cells. Study conclusions and caveats: Comparison with aged donors showed that long-lived donors had more naive CD4+ cells and higher diversity.

CDR1 is LGHNA, CDR2 YSLEER, per germline. Trimming at V came to 0 bases and at J to 4 bases, leaving 7 bases not matched to a gene. The CDR3 length is 17 residues. A second PCR, run for roughly 7 to 12 cycles, used a sample-barcoded 5' primer plus a J-beta primer mix. Every single cDNA molecule received a tag from a template-switch adaptor with 12 random nucleotides. TCRdb re-analysed the 5' RACE reads in MiXCR, keeping a single row per CDR3 protein. The sample has under 1,000,000 distinct CDR3 sequences, 46% seen once. This clonotype was found many times. Its antigen remains unknown. Donors were systemically healthy Caucasian individuals from Russia aged 6 to 90 years.

This sequence was found in a man older than 75 in good health. V is TRBV4-3 and J is TRBJ2-1; 9 nucleotides agree with TRBD2. Specimen: blood. The CDR3 spells CASSQEPTGLAYNEQFF. CDR3 sequence (DNA): TGCGCCAGCAGCCAAGAGCCAACGGGACTAGCATACAATGAGCAGTTCTTC.